This is a list of T cell receptor beta chains from one sample in a study of regulatory T cells in long-lasting Graves disease. In TCRdb, the multiplex PCR reads were re-called with MiXCR into one record per CDR3 protein. The sample includes approximately 350,000 distinct CDR3 sequences, 16% of them seen just once. The same data also contributed to another study, on T cells in Graves' hyperthyroidism and ophthalmopathy.

The specimen was peripheral blood mononuclear cells (PBMCs), collected at new diagnosis, from a patient treated with antithyroid drugs. Receptors originate from a woman aged 18-29 years with Graves disease. The CDR3 runs from the conserved cysteine through the conserved F or W. A D gene is named only where the DNA matches it firmly. Clone size appears in some rows only: once, few, many, or a class for an expanded clone.

>.|TRBD2|TRBJ2-3|TRBV5-5
TGTGCCAGCAGCCAGACTAGCGGCCGTTGGGATACGCAGTATTTT
CASSQTSGRWDTQYF
>many|.|TRBJ1-5|TRBV2
TGTGCCAGCAGTGCAGGGGTCAATCAGCCCCAGCATTTT
CASSAGVNQPQHF
>many|.|TRBJ1-6|TRBV27
TGTGCCAGCAGACCGGGACTTCACTATAATTCACCCCTCCACTTT
CASRPGLHYNSPLHF
>many|TRBD2|TRBJ2-3|TRBV7-9
TGTGCCAGCAGCGTAGCGGGAGAGATGGCAGATACGCAGTATTTT
CASSVAGEMADTQYF
>.|TRBD2|TRBJ2-1|TRBV11-2
TGTGCCAGCAGCTGGCGGGGTGGACTAGCGGGGGGGCATGAGCAGTTCTTC
CASSWRGGLAGGHEQFF
>many|TRBD2|TRBJ2-2|TRBV28
TGTGCCAGCACCCTTGGCCCAGCGGGGGGGCCCGGGGAGCTGTTTTTT
CASTLGPAGGPGELFF
>few|.|TRBJ1-3|TRBV6-2/TRBV6-3
TGTGCCAGCAGTTACGTGCAGGGGCCTGGAAACACCATATATTTT
CASSYVQGPGNTIYF
>many|.|TRBJ1-5|TRBV2
TGTGCCAGCAGTGAGGGGGTGGGCAATCAGCCCCAGCATTTT
CASSEGVGNQPQHF
>many|TRBD1|TRBJ1-6|TRBV20-1
TGCAGTGCCCGCCGGGACAGCAATTCACCCCTCCACTTT
CSARRDSNSPLHF
>many|.|TRBJ1-1|TRBV3-1
TGTGCCAGCAGCTCGACAGTCAAAGCTTTCTTT
CASSSTVKAFF
>many|TRBD1|TRBJ2-3|TRBV11-1
TGTGCCAGCAGCCCCGGGACAGGTGTCACAGATACGCAGTATTTT
CASSPGTGVTDTQYF
>.|TRBD1|TRBJ1-4|TRBV4-2
TGTGCCAGCAGCCCGGGACAGGGGGCCTCTAATGAAAAACTGTTTTTT
CASSPGQGASNEKLFF
>once|TRBD2|TRBJ2-3|TRBV6-2/TRBV6-3
TGTGCCAGCAGCAGCGGGGCCAGAGGCACAGATACGCAGTATTTT
CASSSGARGTDTQYF
>.|.|TRBJ1-2|TRBV27
TGTGCCAGCAGAGGGGGGTCCCTCTATGGCTACACCTTC
CASRGGSLYGYTF
>many|.|TRBJ2-1|TRBV10-3
TGTGCCATCAGTGAGTCGGGAGGCGGGAATGAGCAGTTCTTC
CAISESGGGNEQFF
>many|TRBD1|TRBJ2-3|TRBV7-9
TGTGCCAGCAGCTTAGACGGGCAGGGGGCAACAGATACGCAGTATTTT
CASSLDGQGATDTQYF
>many|TRBD1|TRBJ2-7|TRBV28
TGTGCCAGCAGTTTGCCTGGACAGGGGGACTACGAGCAGTACTTC
CASSLPGQGDYEQYF
>.|.|TRBJ1-2|TRBV28
TGTGCCAGCAGGCCTCGCGGCGACTATGGCTACACCTTC
CASRPRGDYGYTF
>.|TRBD2|TRBJ2-1|TRBV7-9
TGTGCCAGCAGCCAAGACTGGGCTAGCGGGAAAAGGGGAAATGAGCAGTTCTTC
CASSQDWASGKRGNEQFF
>.|.|TRBJ1-2|TRBV7-9
TGTGCCAGCAGCTTAGGCGCCAGCCCAGCTAACTATGGCTACACCTTC
CASSLGASPANYGYTF
>many|.|TRBJ1-2|TRBV6-1
TGTGCCAGCAGACGGACATCATCTAACTATGGCTACACCTTC
CASRRTSSNYGYTF
>.|.|TRBJ1-2|TRBV5-6
TGTGCCAGCAGCCCCTCAACAGTCGGGCGACGCTACACCTTC
CASSPSTVGRRYTF
>.|.|TRBJ1-6|TRBV20-1
TGCAGTGCTAGAGGTCTAGGGAGCTCCTATAATTCACCCCTCCACTTT
CSARGLGSSYNSPLHF
>.|TRBD1|TRBJ1-1|TRBV29-1
TGCAGCGTGGGACAGGGGTGGGCCACTGAAGCTTTCTTT
CSVGQGWATEAFF
>many|.|TRBJ2-7|TRBV3-1
TGTGCCAGCAGCCAAGCGGGACCTTACGAGCAGTACTTC
CASSQAGPYEQYF
>.|.|TRBJ1-6|TRBV20-1
TGCAGTGCTAGAGATGGGGGCCCTCGATCCTATAATTCACCCCTCCACTTT
CSARDGGPRSYNSPLHF
>many|TRBD1|TRBJ1-1|TRBV2
TGTGCCAGCAGACAGGGGACTATCACTGAAGCTTTCTTT
CASRQGTITEAFF